Listed below are T cell receptor beta chains from one sample, sequenced in a study of blood T cell repertoires in COVID-19. Assay used: immunoSEQ multiplex PCR; TCRdb lists only in-frame clones, some missing. This sample has approximately 350,000 clones, with about 87% found just once. Sequenced: peripheral blood. These receptors were obtained from a woman aged 45-60 years with COVID-19, enrolled during active disease. Each CDR3 is given with its conserved first and last residue. A D gene is named only where the DNA matches it firmly. Only part of the rows carry a size: once, few, many, or a class if the clone is expanded.

v_gene: TRBV27; abundance: NA; d_gene: NA; j_gene: TRBJ1-2; CDR3aa: CASSPRTVNYGYTF; CDR3nt: TGTGCCAGCAGTCCCCGGACAGTTAACTATGGCTACACCTTC
v_gene: TRBV5-4; abundance: NA; d_gene: TRBD2; j_gene: TRBJ2-1; CDR3aa: CASSLAGSNEQFF; CDR3nt: TGTGCCAGCAGCTTAGCGGGAAGCAATGAGCAGTTCTTC
v_gene: TRBV4-1; abundance: NA; d_gene: TRBD2; j_gene: TRBJ2-2; CDR3aa: CASSQAGTSHPGELFF; CDR3nt: TGCGCCAGCAGCCAAGCCGGGACTAGTCATCCCGGGGAGCTGTTTTTT
v_gene: TRBV2; abundance: NA; d_gene: TRBD1; j_gene: TRBJ1-2; CDR3aa: CASIQGAKGYTF; CDR3nt: TGTGCCAGCATACAGGGGGCGAAGGGCTACACCTTC
v_gene: TRBV18; abundance: NA; d_gene: NA; j_gene: TRBJ2-1; CDR3aa: CASSPPTLAFIEQFF; CDR3nt: TGTGCCAGCTCACCACCGACCCTAGCATTTATTGAGCAGTTCTTC
v_gene: TRBV27; abundance: NA; d_gene: NA; j_gene: TRBJ1-1; CDR3aa: CASSLIGFRPGRNTEAFF; CDR3nt: TGTGCCAGCAGTCTTATTGGCTTTCGCCCCGGGAGGAACACTGAAGCTTTCTTT
v_gene: TRBV10-2; abundance: NA; d_gene: TRBD1; j_gene: TRBJ1-5; CDR3aa: CASSEGTGRGPPQHF; CDR3nt: TGCGCCAGCAGTGAAGGGACAGGGCGTGGGCCACCCCAGCATTTT
v_gene: TRBV4-2; abundance: NA; d_gene: TRBD2; j_gene: TRBJ2-1; CDR3aa: CASKLGLAGPDNEQFF; CDR3nt: TGTGCCAGCAAATTGGGACTAGCGGGGCCCGACAATGAGCAGTTCTTC
v_gene: TRBV18; abundance: NA; d_gene: TRBD1; j_gene: TRBJ1-1; CDR3aa: CASSPRTGREFSEAFF; CDR3nt: TGTGCCAGCTCACCAAGGACAGGGCGGGAATTTTCTGAAGCTTTCTTT
v_gene: TRBV5-4; abundance: NA; d_gene: TRBD2; j_gene: TRBJ2-7; CDR3aa: CASSLAAGSSYEQYF; CDR3nt: TGTGCCAGCAGCTTGGCAGCGGGAAGCTCCTACGAGCAGTACTTC
v_gene: TRBV19; abundance: once; d_gene: TRBD1; j_gene: TRBJ2-1; CDR3aa: CASRYRGQGTFNEQFF; CDR3nt: TGTGCCAGTAGATATCGGGGACAGGGGACGTTCAATGAGCAGTTCTTC
v_gene: TRBV29-1; abundance: NA; d_gene: TRBD2; j_gene: TRBJ2-7; CDR3aa: CSAQAAGGPYEQYF; CDR3nt: TGCAGCGCCCAAGCGGCGGGAGGGCCCTACGAGCAGTACTTC
v_gene: TRBV2; abundance: NA; d_gene: TRBD1; j_gene: TRBJ1-1; CDR3aa: CASSPRQGGTEAFF; CDR3nt: TGTGCCAGCTCCCCGCGACAGGGGGGCACTGAAGCTTTCTTT
v_gene: TRBV14; abundance: NA; d_gene: TRBD2; j_gene: TRBJ2-2; CDR3aa: CASSLNRAGGTTGELFF; CDR3nt: TGTGCCAGCAGCTTAAATAGAGCGGGAGGGACCACCGGGGAGCTGTTTTTT